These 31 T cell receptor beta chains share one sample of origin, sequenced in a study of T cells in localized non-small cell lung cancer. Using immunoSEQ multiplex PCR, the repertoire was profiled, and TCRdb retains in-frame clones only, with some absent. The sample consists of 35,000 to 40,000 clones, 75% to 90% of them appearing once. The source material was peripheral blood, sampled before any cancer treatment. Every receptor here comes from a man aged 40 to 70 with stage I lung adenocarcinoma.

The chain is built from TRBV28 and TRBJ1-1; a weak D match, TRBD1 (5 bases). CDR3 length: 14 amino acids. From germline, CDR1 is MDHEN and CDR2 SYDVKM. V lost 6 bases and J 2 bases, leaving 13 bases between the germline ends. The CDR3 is CASSSEGVNTEAFF. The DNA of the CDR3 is TGTGCCAGCAGCTCCGAAGGGGTCAACACTGAAGCTTTCTTT.

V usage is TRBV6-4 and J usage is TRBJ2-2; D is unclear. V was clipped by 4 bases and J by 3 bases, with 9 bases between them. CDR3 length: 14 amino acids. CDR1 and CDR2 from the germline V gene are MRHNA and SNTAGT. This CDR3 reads CASSVSGDTGELFF. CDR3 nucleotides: TGTGCCAGCAGTGTCTCGGGTGACACCGGGGAGCTGTTTTTT.

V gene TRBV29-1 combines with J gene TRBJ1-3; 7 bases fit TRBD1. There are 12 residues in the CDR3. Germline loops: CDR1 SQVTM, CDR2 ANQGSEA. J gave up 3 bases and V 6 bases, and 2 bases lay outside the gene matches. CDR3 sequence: CSVRDSGNTIYF. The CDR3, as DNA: TGCAGCGTACGGGACAGTGGAAACACCATATATTTT.

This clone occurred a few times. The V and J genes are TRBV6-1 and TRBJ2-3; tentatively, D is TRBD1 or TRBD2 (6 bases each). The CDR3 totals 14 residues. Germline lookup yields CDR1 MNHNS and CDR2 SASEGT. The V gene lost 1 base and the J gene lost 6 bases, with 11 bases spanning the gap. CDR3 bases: TGTGCCAGCAGTGAAGAGAGGGGGGCTGATACGCAGTATTTT. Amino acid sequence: CASSEERGADTQYF.

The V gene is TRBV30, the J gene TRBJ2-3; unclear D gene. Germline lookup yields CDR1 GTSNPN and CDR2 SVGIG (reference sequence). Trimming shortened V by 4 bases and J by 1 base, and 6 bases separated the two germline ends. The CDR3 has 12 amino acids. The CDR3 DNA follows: TGTGCCTGGATAGTAGGCACAGATACGCAGTATTTT. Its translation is CAWIVGTDTQYF.

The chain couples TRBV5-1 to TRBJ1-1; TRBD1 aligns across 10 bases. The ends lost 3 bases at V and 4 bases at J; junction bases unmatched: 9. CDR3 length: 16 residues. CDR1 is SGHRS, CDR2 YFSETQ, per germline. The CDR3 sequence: CASSSQRQGASTEAFF. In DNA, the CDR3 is TGCGCCAGCAGCTCGCAGCGACAGGGGGCAAGCACTGAAGCTTTCTTT. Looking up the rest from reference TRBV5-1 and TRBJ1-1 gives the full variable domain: KAGVTQTPRYLIKTRGQQVTLSCSPISGHRSVSWYQQTPGQGLQFLFEYFSETQRNKGNFPGRFSGRQFSNSRSEMNVSTLELGDSALYLCASSSQRQGASTEAFFGQGTRLTVV.

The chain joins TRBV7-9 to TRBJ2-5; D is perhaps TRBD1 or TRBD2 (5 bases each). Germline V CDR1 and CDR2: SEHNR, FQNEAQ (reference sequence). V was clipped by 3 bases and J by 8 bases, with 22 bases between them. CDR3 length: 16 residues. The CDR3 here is CASSFWGLQLGGTQYF. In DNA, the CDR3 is TGTGCCAGCAGCTTCTGGGGGTTACAACTCGGTGGTACCCAGTACTTC.

The CDR3 region has the DNA TGTGCCAGCAGCGGCCGACAGGGAGCCAACTATGGCTACACCTTC. This codes for CASSGRQGANYGYTF. The gene calls are TRBV7-2 and TRBJ1-2; 7 nucleotides align to TRBD1. V lost 5 bases, J lost 2 bases, and 8 bases stayed unmatched. The germline gives CDR1 SGHTA, CDR2 FQGNSA. The CDR3 runs to 15 residues.

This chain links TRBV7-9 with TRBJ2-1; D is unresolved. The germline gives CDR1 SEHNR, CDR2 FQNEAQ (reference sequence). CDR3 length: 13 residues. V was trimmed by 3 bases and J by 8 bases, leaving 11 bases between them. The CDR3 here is CASSFPGHDEQFF. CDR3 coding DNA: TGTGCCAGCAGCTTTCCTGGCCACGATGAGCAGTTCTTC.

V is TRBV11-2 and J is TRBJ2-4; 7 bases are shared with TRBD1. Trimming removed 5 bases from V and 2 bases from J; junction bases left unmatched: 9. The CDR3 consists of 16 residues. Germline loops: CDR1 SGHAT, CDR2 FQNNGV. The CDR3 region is CASSLTGVRTKNIQYF. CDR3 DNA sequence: TGTGCCAGCAGCCTTACAGGGGTTAGGACCAAAAACATTCAGTACTTC.

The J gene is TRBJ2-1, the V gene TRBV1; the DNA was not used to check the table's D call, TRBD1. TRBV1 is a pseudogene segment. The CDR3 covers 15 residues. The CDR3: CTSSKRFRGDDEQFF. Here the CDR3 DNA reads TGCACCAGCAGTAAACGGTTCAGGGGGGACGATGAGCAGTTCTTC.

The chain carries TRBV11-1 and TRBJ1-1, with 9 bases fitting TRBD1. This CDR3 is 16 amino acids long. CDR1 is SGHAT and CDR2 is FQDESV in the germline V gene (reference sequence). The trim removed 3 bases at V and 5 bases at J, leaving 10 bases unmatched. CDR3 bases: TGTGCCAGCAGCTTCGACCCGGGACAGGGAAGGACTGAAGCTTTCTTT. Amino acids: CASSFDPGQGRTEAFF.

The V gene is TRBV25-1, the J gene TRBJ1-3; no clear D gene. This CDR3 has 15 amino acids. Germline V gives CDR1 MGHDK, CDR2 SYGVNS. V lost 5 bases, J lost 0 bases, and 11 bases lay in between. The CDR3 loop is CASSTPGVSGNTIYF. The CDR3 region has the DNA TGTGCCAGCAGTACCCCTGGGGTCTCTGGAAACACCATATATTTT.

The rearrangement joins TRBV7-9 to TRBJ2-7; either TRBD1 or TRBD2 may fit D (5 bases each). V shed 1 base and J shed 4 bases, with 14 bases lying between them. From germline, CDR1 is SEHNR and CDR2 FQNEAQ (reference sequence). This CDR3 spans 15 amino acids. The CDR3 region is CASSLGSGAPYEQYF. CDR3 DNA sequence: TGTGCCAGCAGCTTAGGGTCCGGGGCCCCTTACGAGCAGTACTTC.

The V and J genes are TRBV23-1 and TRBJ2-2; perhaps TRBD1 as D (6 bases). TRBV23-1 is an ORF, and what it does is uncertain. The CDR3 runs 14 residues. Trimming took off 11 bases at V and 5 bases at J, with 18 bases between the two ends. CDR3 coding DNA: TGCGCCGGCTTGGACAGCCTTCTTACCGGGGAGCTGTTTTTT. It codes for CAGLDSLLTGELFF.

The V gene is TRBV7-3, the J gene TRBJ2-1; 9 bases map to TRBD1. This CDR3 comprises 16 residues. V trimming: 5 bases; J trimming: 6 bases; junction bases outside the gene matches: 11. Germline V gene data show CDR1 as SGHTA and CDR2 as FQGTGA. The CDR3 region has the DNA TGTGCCAGCAGCACGGGACAGGGAAGGCTCTTCAATGAGCAGTTCTTC. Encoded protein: CASSTGQGRLFNEQFF.

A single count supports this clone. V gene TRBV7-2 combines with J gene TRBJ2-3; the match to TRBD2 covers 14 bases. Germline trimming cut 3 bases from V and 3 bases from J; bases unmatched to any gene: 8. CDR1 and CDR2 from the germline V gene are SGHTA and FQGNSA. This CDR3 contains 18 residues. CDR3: CASSFSRGLAGVTDTQYF. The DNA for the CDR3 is TGTGCCAGCAGCTTCAGCAGGGGACTAGCGGGAGTTACAGATACGCAGTATTTT.

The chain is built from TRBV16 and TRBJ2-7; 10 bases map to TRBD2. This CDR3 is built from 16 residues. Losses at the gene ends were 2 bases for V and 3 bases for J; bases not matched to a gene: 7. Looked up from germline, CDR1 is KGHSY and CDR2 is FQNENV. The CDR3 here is CASSQRLAGVGYEQYF. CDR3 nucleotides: TGTGCCAGCAGCCAACGTCTAGCGGGAGTCGGCTACGAGCAGTACTTC.

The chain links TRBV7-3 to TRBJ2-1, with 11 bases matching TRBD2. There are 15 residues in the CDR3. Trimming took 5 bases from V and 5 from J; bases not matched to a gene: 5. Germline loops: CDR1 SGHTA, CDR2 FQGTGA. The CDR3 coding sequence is TGTGCCAGCAGCAAGACTAGCGGGAATAACAATGAGCAGTTCTTC. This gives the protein CASSKTSGNNNEQFF.

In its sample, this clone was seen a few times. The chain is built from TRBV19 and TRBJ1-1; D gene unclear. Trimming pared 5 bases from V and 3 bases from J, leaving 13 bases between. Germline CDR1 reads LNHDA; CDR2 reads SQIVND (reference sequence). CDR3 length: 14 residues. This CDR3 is CASSWPGTDTEAFF. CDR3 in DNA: TGTGCCAGTAGTTGGCCGGGTACGGACACTGAAGCTTTCTTT.

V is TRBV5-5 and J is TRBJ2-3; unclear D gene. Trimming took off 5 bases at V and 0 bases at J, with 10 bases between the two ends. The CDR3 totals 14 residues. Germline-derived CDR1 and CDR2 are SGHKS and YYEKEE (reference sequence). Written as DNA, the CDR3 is TGTGCCAGCAGGGCTTTTCCTAGCACAGATACGCAGTATTTT. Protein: CASRAFPSTDTQYF.

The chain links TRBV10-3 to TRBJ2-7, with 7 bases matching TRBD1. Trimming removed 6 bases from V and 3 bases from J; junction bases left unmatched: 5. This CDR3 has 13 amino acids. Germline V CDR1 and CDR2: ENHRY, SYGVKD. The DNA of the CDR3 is TGTGCCATCAGGGGGACAGACGTCTACGAGCAGTACTTC. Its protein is CAIRGTDVYEQYF.

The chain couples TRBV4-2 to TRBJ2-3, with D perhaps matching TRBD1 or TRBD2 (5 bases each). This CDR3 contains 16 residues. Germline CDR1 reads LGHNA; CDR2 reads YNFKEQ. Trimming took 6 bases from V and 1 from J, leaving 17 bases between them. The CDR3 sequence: CASSRDLGAGTDTQYF. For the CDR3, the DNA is TGTGCCAGCAGTCGGGATCTAGGGGCGGGCACAGATACGCAGTATTTT.

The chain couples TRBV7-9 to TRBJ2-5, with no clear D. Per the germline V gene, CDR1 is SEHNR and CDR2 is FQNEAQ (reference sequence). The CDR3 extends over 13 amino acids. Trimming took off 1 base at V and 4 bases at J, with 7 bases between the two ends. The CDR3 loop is CASSLGRLETQYF. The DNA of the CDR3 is TGTGCCAGCAGCTTAGGGAGACTAGAGACCCAGTACTTC. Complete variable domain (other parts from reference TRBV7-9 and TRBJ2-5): DTGVSQNPRHKITKRGQNVTFRCDPISEHNRLYWYRQTLGQGPEFLTYFQNEAQLEKSRLLSDRFSAERPKGSFSTLEIQRTEQGDSAMYLCASSLGRLETQYFGPGTRLLVL.

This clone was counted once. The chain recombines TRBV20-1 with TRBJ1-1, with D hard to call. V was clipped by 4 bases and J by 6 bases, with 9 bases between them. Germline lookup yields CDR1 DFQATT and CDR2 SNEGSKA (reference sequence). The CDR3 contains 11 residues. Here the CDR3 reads CSANRISEAFF. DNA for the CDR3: TGCAGTGCTAATAGGATATCTGAAGCTTTCTTT.

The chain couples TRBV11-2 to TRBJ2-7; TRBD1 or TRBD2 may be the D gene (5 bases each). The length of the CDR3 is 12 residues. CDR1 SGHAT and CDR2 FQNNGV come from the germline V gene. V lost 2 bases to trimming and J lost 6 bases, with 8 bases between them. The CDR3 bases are TGTGCCAGCAGCTTAACCGGGGCCGAGCAGTACTTC. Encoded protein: CASSLTGAEQYF.

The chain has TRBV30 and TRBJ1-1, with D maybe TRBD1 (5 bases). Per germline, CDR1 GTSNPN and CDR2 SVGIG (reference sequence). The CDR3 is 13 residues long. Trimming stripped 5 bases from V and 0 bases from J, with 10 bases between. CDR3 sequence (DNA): TGTGCCTGGTCCTGGGGGGTGAACACTGAAGCTTTCTTT. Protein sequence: CAWSWGVNTEAFF. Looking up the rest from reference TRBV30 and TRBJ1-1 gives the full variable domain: SQTIHQWPATLVQPVGSPLSLECTVEGTSNPNLYWYRQAAGRGLQLLFYSVGIGQISSEVPQNLSASRPQDRQFILSSKKLLLSDSGFYLCAWSWGVNTEAFFGQGTRLTVV.

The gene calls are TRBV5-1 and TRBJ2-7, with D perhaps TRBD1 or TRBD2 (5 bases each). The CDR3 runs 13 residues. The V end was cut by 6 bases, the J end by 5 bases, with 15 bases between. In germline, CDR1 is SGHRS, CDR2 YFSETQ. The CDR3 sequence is CASKGTPSDEQYF. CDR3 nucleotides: TGCGCCAGCAAAGGGACGCCAAGCGACGAGCAGTACTTC.

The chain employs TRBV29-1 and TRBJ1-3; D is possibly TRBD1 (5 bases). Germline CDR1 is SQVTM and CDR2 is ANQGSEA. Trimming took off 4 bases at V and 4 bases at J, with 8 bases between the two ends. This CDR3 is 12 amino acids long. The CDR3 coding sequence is TGCAGCGTTGGACAGTTAGGAAACACCATATATTTT. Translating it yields CSVGQLGNTIYF.

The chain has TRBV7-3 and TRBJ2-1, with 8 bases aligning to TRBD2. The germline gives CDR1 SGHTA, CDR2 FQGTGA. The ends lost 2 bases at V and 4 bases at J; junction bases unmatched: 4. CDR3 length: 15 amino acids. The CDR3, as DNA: TGTGCCAGCAGCTTAGAACTAGCGGAGTACAATGAGCAGTTCTTC. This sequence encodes CASSLELAEYNEQFF.

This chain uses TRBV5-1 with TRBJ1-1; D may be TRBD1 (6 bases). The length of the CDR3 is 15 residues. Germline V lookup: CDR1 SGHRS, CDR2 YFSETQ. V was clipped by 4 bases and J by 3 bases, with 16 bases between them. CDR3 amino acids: CASSGGPAYDTEAFF. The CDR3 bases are TGCGCCAGCAGCGGGGGCCCTGCCTACGACACTGAAGCTTTCTTT.